This TCR beta chain was identified during a study of blood T cells in healthy people across ages. For the second PCR, which ran for about 6 to 11 cycles, a sample-barcoded 5' primer and a J-beta primer mix were used. TCRdb ran MiXCR on the 5' RACE reads and lists one entry per CDR3 protein. The table shows around 710,000 distinct CDR3 sequences, with around 40% occurring only once. The receptor was isolated from an older woman in good health. Sequenced material: blood.

The DNA for the CDR3 is TGTGCCAGCAATAAACGACAGGGAACTGGAAACACCATATATTTT. This encodes CASNKRQGTGNTIYF. J is TRBJ1-3 and V is TRBV6-2 or TRBV6-3; 7 bases fit TRBD1. CDR1 and CDR2 from the germline V gene are MNHEY and SVGEGT. This CDR3 contains 15 residues. With V trimmed by 7 bases and J by 2 bases, 8 bases remained unmatched.